The next 5 T cell receptor beta chains were all read from a single sample in a study of CD8+ T cells in alopecia areata. RNA was isolated and reverse transcribed to cDNA, the sequencing template. Data came from immunoSEQ multiplex PCR; TCRdb stores just in-frame clones and leaves some out. There are fewer than 150,000 clones in the sample; 55% to 80% occur only once, and roughly 3.1% lies in the top ten. The sequenced sample consisted of CD4+ T cells sorted from blood. Receptors originate from a human donor in good health.

The rearrangement joins TRBV2 to TRBJ1-5, with D tentatively TRBD1 (5 bases). The CDR3 is 14 residues long. V gave up 2 bases and J gave up 4 bases, with 9 bases separating them. CDR1 and CDR2 (germline): SNHLY, FYNNEI. The CDR3 loop is CASSERTRNQPQHF. The CDR3 coding sequence is TGTGCCAGCAGTGAAAGGACAAGGAATCAGCCCCAGCATTTT. Using reference TRBV2 and TRBJ1-5 for the parts outside the CDR3, the full variable domain is EPEVTQTPSHQVTQMGQEVILRCVPISNHLYFYWYRQILGQKVEFLVSFYNNEISEKSEIFDDQFSVERPDGSNFTLKIRSTKLEDSAMYFCASSERTRNQPQHFGDGTRLSIL.

This chain links TRBV12-5 with TRBJ2-3, with 12 nucleotides matching TRBD2. Trimming at V came to 2 bases and at J to 6 bases, leaving 9 bases not matched to a gene. This CDR3 is 17 amino acids long. Germline V gene lookup returns CDR1 LGHNT and CDR2 FRNRAP. The CDR3 DNA sequence: TGTGCTAGTGGTTTGAAAGTAGCTAGCGGGGGGGGCGATACGCAGTATTTT. It encodes CASGLKVASGGGDTQYF.

This clone was observed a few times. The rearrangement joins TRBV7-6 to TRBJ2-3; 7 nucleotides align to TRBD2. Trimming took 1 base from V and 1 from J; bases not matched to a gene: 5. CDR1 is SGHVS, CDR2 FNYEAQ, per germline. This CDR3 region has 16 residues. As DNA, the CDR3 is TGTGCCAGCAGCTTAGGATCTGCGGGGGGCACAGATACGCAGTATTTT. It encodes CASSLGSAGGTDTQYF.

This clone was counted only a few times. The gene calls are TRBV5-1 and TRBJ2-7; 7 nucleotides agree with TRBD1. Germline V gene data show CDR1 as SGHRS and CDR2 as YFSETQ. The CDR3 contains 16 residues. The V gene end was trimmed by 0 bases and the J gene end by 2 bases; junction bases not matched to a gene: 8. Here the CDR3 reads CASSLGHRDSTYEQYF. The CDR3 DNA is TGCGCCAGCAGCTTGGGCCACCGGGACAGTACCTACGAGCAGTACTTC.

The rearrangement uses TRBV13 and TRBJ1-6; TRBD1 aligns across 7 bases. The CDR3 consists of 15 residues. The V segment lost 5 bases and the J segment 5 bases; nucleotides outside the gene matches: 6. CDR1 is PRHDT and CDR2 is FYEKMQ in the germline V gene (reference sequence). The CDR3 DNA reads TGTGCCAGCAGCGTCTACAGGGGTAATAATTCACCCCTCCACTTT. This sequence encodes CASSVYRGNNSPLHF.